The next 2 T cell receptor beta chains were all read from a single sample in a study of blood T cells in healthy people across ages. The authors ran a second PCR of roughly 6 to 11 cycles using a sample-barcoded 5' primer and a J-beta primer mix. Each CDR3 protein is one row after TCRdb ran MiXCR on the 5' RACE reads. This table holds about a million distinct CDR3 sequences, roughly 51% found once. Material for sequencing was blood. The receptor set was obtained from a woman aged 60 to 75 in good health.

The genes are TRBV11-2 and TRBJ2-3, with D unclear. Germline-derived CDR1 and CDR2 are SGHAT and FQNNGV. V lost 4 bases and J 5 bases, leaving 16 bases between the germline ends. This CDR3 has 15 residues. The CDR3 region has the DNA TGTGCCAGCAGCTCGTGGGTATACAATAAAGATACGCAGTATTTT. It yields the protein CASSSWVYNKDTQYF.

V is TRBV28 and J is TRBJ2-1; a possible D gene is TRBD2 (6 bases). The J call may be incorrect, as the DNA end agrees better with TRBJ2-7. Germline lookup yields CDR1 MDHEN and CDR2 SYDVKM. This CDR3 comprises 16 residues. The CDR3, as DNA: TGTGCCAGCAGTTATGTCGGCGGGATGGGCTCCTACGAGCAGTACTTC. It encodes CASSYVGGMGSYEQYF.